This entry lists 29 T cell receptor beta chains sequenced from one sample in a study of early T cells in non-severe SARS-CoV-2 infection. Each CDR3 protein is one row after TCRdb ran MiXCR on the 5' RACE reads. Here the sample spans 70,000 to 95,000 distinct CDR3 sequences, roughly 13% being singletons. Sequencing used whole blood. These receptors were obtained from an adult who was a healthcare worker with PCR-confirmed SARS-CoV-2 infection or an uninfected control (not recorded which).

The sample holds a few counts of this clonotype. This chain links TRBV5-4 with TRBJ1-1; D might be TRBD1 (5 bases). This CDR3 contains 15 residues. Germline CDR1 is SGHNT and CDR2 is YYREEE (reference sequence). Deletions cut 6 bases from V and 4 bases from J, with 19 bases between. The CDR3 sequence: CASTPDPATATEAFF. In DNA, the CDR3 is TGTGCCAGCACCCCCGACCCGGCGACAGCCACTGAAGCTTTCTTT.

The chain links TRBV28 to TRBJ2-1; TRBD1 is a possible D gene (6 bases). The CDR3 loop spans 15 amino acids. Germline CDR1 is MDHEN and CDR2 is SYDVKM. CDR3 loop: CVSQDRQVFYNEQFF. Written as DNA, the CDR3 is TGTGTCAGTCAGGACCGACAGGTTTTCTACAATGAGCAGTTCTTC.

The sample holds a few counts of this clonotype. The chain uses TRBV28 and TRBJ1-1; D is uncertain. Germline V gene sequence: CDR1 MDHEN, CDR2 SYDVKM. The CDR3 contains 11 residues. The V end was cut by 10 bases, the J end by 0 bases, with 6 bases between. This CDR3 is CATKLNTEAFF. The CDR3 DNA reads as TGTGCCACCAAGCTGAACACTGAAGCTTTCTTT.

The CDR3 here is CASSSLRKETQYF. The CDR3 DNA reads as TGTGCCAGCAGCTCGCTCAGGAAAGAGACCCAGTACTTC. The chain links TRBV7-6 to TRBJ2-5; no clear D gene. The CDR3 is 13 amino acids. Trimming took off 4 bases at V and 3 bases at J, with 9 bases between the two ends. Looked up from germline, CDR1 is SGHVS and CDR2 is FNYEAQ.

This chain joins TRBV29-1 and TRBJ1-1; 8 nucleotides line up with TRBD1. Germline V lookup: CDR1 SQVTM, CDR2 ANQGSEA. V trimming: 7 bases; J trimming: 5 bases; junction bases outside the gene matches: 9. This CDR3 is 13 amino acids long. The CDR3 here is CSARTGRQTEAFF. In nucleotides, the CDR3 is TGCAGCGCCAGGACAGGGCGGCAAACTGAAGCTTTCTTT.

The chain is built from TRBV10-3 and TRBJ1-2; TRBD1 might be the D (6 bases). Germline CDR1 is ENHRY and CDR2 is SYGVKD. V dropped 7 bases and J dropped 0 bases, with 12 bases sitting between them. The CDR3 runs 14 residues. The CDR3 DNA sequence: TGTGCCATCACCCGACAGGCAGCTAACTATGGCTACACCTTC. Encoded protein: CAITRQAANYGYTF.

The chain employs TRBV12-3 or TRBV12-4 and TRBJ2-5; a weak D match, TRBD2 (5 bases). This CDR3 is built from 13 residues. Trimming took 3 bases from V and 6 from J, leaving 11 bases between them. The CDR3 nucleotides read TGTGCCAGCAGTTTGCGCAGGAGGAAGACCCAGTACTTC. It codes for CASSLRRRKTQYF.

This clonotype was detected only a few times. The chain employs TRBV7-2 and TRBJ1-1, with TRBD1 as a possible D gene (5 bases). The V end lost 5 bases, the J end lost 6 bases, and 16 bases lay between the germline ends. Germline values: CDR1 SGHTA, CDR2 FQGNSA. This CDR3 region has 14 residues. CDR3 sequence reads: CASSLRLDIAEAFF. The CDR3 region has the DNA TGTGCCAGCAGCCTTCGACTGGACATAGCTGAAGCTTTCTTT.

This clonotype was counted many times. The chain carries TRBV10-3 and TRBJ1-2, with D perhaps TRBD1 (6 bases). This CDR3 has 14 amino acids. V dropped 6 bases and J dropped 0 bases, with 11 bases sitting between them. Germline V gene lookup returns CDR1 ENHRY and CDR2 SYGVKD. CDR3 nucleotides: TGTGCCATCAGAGGGGGGTCAGCTAACTATGGCTACACCTTC. Protein sequence: CAIRGGSANYGYTF.

V usage is TRBV12-3 or TRBV12-4 and J usage is TRBJ1-3; D unresolved. This CDR3 comprises 14 residues. V lost 5 bases and J lost 0, with 8 bases in between. The CDR3 nucleotides read TGTGCCAGCAGTCAAACGGCCTCTGGAAACACCATATATTTT. It codes for CASSQTASGNTIYF.

This clonotype was observed a few times. The CDR3 is CAIRTSGATDTQYF. CDR3 bases: TGTGCCATCCGGACTAGCGGGGCCACAGATACGCAGTATTTT. The chain links TRBV10-3 to TRBJ2-3, with TRBD2 matching 12 bases. The ends lost 8 bases at V and 2 bases at J; junction bases unmatched: 2. Germline CDR1 reads ENHRY; CDR2 reads SYGVKD. The CDR3 loop spans 14 amino acids.

This clonotype was seen more than once but under ten times. The chain links TRBV12-5 to TRBJ1-4, with D maybe TRBD1 (6 bases). V was shortened by 11 bases and J by 0 bases, with 10 bases between the two germline ends. Germline V gene sequence: CDR1 LGHNT, CDR2 FRNRAP. CDR3 length: 13 amino acids. In DNA form, the CDR3 reads TGTGCTTGCAGACAGGCAACTAATGAAAAACTGTTTTTT. Amino acids: CACRQATNEKLFF. Supplemented by reference TRBV12-5 and TRBJ1-4, the full variable domain reads DARVTQTPRHKVTEMGQEVTMRCQPILGHNTVFWYRQTMMQGLELLAYFRNRAPLDDSGMPKDRFSAEMPDATLATLKIQPSEPRDSAVYFCACRQATNEKLFFGSGTQLSVL.

A few counts support this clonotype. The J gene is TRBJ2-5, the V gene TRBV6-2 or TRBV6-3; 9 bases are shared with TRBD2. Germline CDR1 MNHEY, CDR2 SVGEGT. Trimming cost V 6 bases and J 1 base; bases outside gene matches: 3. The CDR3 is 14 amino acids. This chain's CDR3 is CASSPGLAQETQYF. In DNA, the CDR3 is TGTGCCAGCAGCCCGGGACTAGCCCAAGAGACCCAGTACTTC.

This clonotype was found many times. The V call is TRBV6-1, the J call TRBJ1-2; tentatively, D is TRBD1 (5 bases). The CDR3 is 15 residues long. V lost 2 bases and J 3 bases, leaving 13 bases between the germline ends. Germline V lookup: CDR1 MNHNS, CDR2 SASEGT. The CDR3 DNA reads TGTGCCAGCAGTGAATGGACAACTTCCGACTATGGCTACACCTTC. Translating it yields CASSEWTTSDYGYTF.

This clonotype showed up just a few times. The J gene is TRBJ1-1, the V gene TRBV20-1, with 7 bases aligning to TRBD1. This CDR3 comprises 16 residues. The J segment lost 0 bases and the V segment lost 0 bases, leaving 7 bases of the junction unmatched. Germline lookup yields CDR1 DFQATT and CDR2 SNEGSKA (reference sequence). The CDR3 coding sequence is TGCAGTGCTAGAGATCCGCAGGGGGGGTTGAACACTGAAGCTTTCTTT. This translates into CSARDPQGGLNTEAFF.

This clonotype was found a few times. The chain links TRBV11-1 to TRBJ2-1; TRBD1 agrees at 7 bases. This CDR3 has 13 amino acids. J was trimmed by 5 bases and V by 8 bases; bases with no gene match: 6. Per germline, CDR1 SGHAT and CDR2 FQDESV (reference sequence). The CDR3 here is CASVSTGDNEQFF. For the CDR3, the DNA is TGTGCCAGCGTATCCACAGGGGACAATGAGCAGTTCTTC.

The V call is TRBV28, the J call TRBJ2-3; 7 bases line up with TRBD2. The ends lost 4 bases at V and 2 bases at J; junction bases unmatched: 6. Germline CDR1 and CDR2: MDHEN and SYDVKM. CDR3 length: 15 amino acids. In nucleotides, the CDR3 is TGTGCCAGCAGTTATGTGCGGGGGAACACAGATACGCAGTATTTT. The encoded protein is CASSYVRGNTDTQYF.

This clonotype turned up a few times. The gene calls are TRBV7-2 and TRBJ2-5; tentative D call: TRBD2 (5 bases). CDR3 size: 16 residues. Trimming stripped 5 bases from V and 0 bases from J, with 16 bases between. Germline V lookup: CDR1 SGHTA, CDR2 FQGNSA. The chain's CDR3 is CASSKEGYEYQETQYF. CDR3 sequence (DNA): TGTGCCAGCAGCAAAGAGGGTTATGAGTACCAAGAGACCCAGTACTTC.

This clonotype was detected ten times or more. The chain has TRBV2 and TRBJ1-3, with D possibly being TRBD1 (5 bases). Germline V lookup: CDR1 SNHLY, CDR2 FYNNEI. Deletions cut 4 bases from V and 2 bases from J, with 12 bases between. The CDR3 is 15 amino acids. CDR3 sequence (DNA): TGTGCCAGCAGTGGGAGGGGTAACCCTGGAAACACCATATATTTT. This codes for CASSGRGNPGNTIYF.

The chain joins TRBV7-6 to TRBJ2-2; the match to TRBD2 covers 12 bases. CDR1 SGHVS and CDR2 FNYEAQ come from the germline V gene. The J segment lost 9 bases and the V segment lost 4 bases, leaving 12 bases of the junction unmatched. The CDR3 is made up of 17 amino acids. The CDR3 coding sequence is TGTGCCAGCAGCTCCGGCCCTCTAGCGGGGGGGTTTAGGGAGCTGTTTTTT. Amino acid sequence: CASSSGPLAGGFRELFF.

The chain combines TRBV29-1 with TRBJ2-3; D not certain. Germline V gives CDR1 SQVTM, CDR2 ANQGSEA. The CDR3 contains 11 residues. V lost 3 bases and J lost 2, with 3 bases in between. This chain's CDR3 is CSVETTDTQYF. The CDR3 DNA reads as TGCAGCGTTGAGACCACAGATACGCAGTATTTT.

The chain couples TRBV10-3 to TRBJ2-7; D gene unclear. The CDR3 contains 12 residues. CDR1 ENHRY and CDR2 SYGVKD come from the germline V gene. Trimming stripped 10 bases from V and 0 bases from J, with 10 bases between. The DNA for the CDR3 is TGTGCCACTACCCAGAGCTCCTACGAGCAGTACTTC. This gives the protein CATTQSSYEQYF.

The V gene is TRBV3-1, the J gene TRBJ2-4, with D unresolved. V lost 0 bases, J lost 6 bases, and 12 bases lay in between. Germline-derived CDR1 and CDR2 are LGHDT and YNNKEL (reference sequence). CDR3 length equals 15 residues. The CDR3 loop reads CASSQDATVRNIQYF. Here the CDR3 DNA reads TGTGCCAGCAGCCAAGATGCTACAGTTCGAAACATTCAGTACTTC.

This chain connects TRBV10-3 to TRBJ2-1; 7 bases are a match to TRBD1. Germline loops: CDR1 ENHRY, CDR2 SYGVKD. The V and J ends lost 6 bases and 6 bases, in that order; junction bases with no gene match: 11. The CDR3 runs to 15 residues. CDR3: CAIRSIGGAGNEQFF. DNA for the CDR3: TGTGCCATCAGATCTATAGGGGGCGCGGGCAATGAGCAGTTCTTC.

This chain uses TRBV4-2 with TRBJ2-4, with D possibly matching TRBD2 (7 bases). V was shortened by 0 bases and J by 0 bases, with 15 bases between the two germline ends. Per germline, CDR1 LGHNA and CDR2 YNFKEQ. The CDR3 has 18 amino acids. Written as DNA, the CDR3 is TGTGCCAGCAGCCAAGAAGGGGGGGGACTACTAGCCAAAAACATTCAGTACTTC. Translated: CASSQEGGGLLAKNIQYF.

This clonotype was observed at least ten times. V usage is TRBV20-1 and J usage is TRBJ2-1; 9 nucleotides align to TRBD1. Germline CDR1 reads DFQATT; CDR2 reads SNEGSKA (reference sequence). The CDR3 consists of 15 residues. V lost 0 bases and J lost 8; bases outside the gene matches: 8. In DNA, the CDR3 is TGCAGTGCTAGAGATAGACAGGGGGTTTTCGATGAGCAGTTCTTC. The encoded protein is CSARDRQGVFDEQFF.

The table lists this clonotype with a few counts. This chain joins TRBV6-5 and TRBJ2-1; the match to TRBD2 covers 12 bases. The CDR3 length is 16 residues. V dropped 4 bases and J dropped 8; count of bases not matched to a gene: 9. Germline assignment: CDR1 MNHEY and CDR2 SVGAGI. In DNA, the CDR3 is TGTGCCAGCAGTTTGGCTCTAGCGGGGGGGCCCCATGAGCAGTTCTTC. The encoded protein is CASSLALAGGPHEQFF.

The chain recombines TRBV7-8 with TRBJ2-4; TRBD1 matches at 8 bases. The CDR3 covers 14 residues. Germline V gives CDR1 SGHVS, CDR2 FQNEAQ. The junction had 1 base not matched to a gene; V was cut back by 5 bases and J by 1 base. DNA for the CDR3: TGTGCCAGCAGCCGGGACAGGGCCAAAAACATTCAGTACTTC. It encodes CASSRDRAKNIQYF.

This clonotype showed up many times. The CDR3 DNA is TGTGCCTGGAGTGTACTTGGACAGCGAAATTCACCCCTCCACTTT. It yields the protein CAWSVLGQRNSPLHF. The V and J genes are TRBV30 and TRBJ1-6; weak D call: TRBD1 (6 bases). The length of the CDR3 is 15 residues. Trimming pared 0 bases from V and 7 bases from J, leaving 13 bases between. CDR1 is GTSNPN and CDR2 is SVGIG in the germline V gene (reference sequence).